What follows describes a single TCR beta chain. This entry is derived from a study of blood T cell repertoires in COVID-19. Study summary: PBMCs, B-cell-depleted T cells, or T cells were the source of the cDNA or gDNA that made up the material.

Germline V gene lookup returns CDR1 MNHEY and CDR2 SVGAGI. The CDR3 extends over 15 amino acids. The V end lost 7 bases, the J end lost 6 bases, and 18 bases lay between the germline ends. The repertoire was sequenced with immunoSEQ multiplex PCR; TCRdb's copy has only in-frame clones and lacks some. The sample has a few hundred thousand clones, roughly nine tenths seen once. The chain joins TRBV6-5 to TRBJ2-2; D gene unclear. The receptor's source is a woman aged 25 to 45 with COVID-19, enrolled during active disease. Sequenced: peripheral blood. The CDR3 DNA follows: TGTGCCAGCAACTTACGGTCCCAACCGCCCGGGGAGCTGTTTTTT. It is translated as CASNLRSQPPGELFF.